The 15 T cell receptor beta chains given below trace back to one sample, sequenced in a study of cytomegalovirus exposure and HLA in healthy donors. The PCR had 60 Vbeta and 13 Jbeta primers. Clones were read by immunoSEQ multiplex PCR, and TCRdb kept only the in-frame ones, dropping some. The repertoire holds 100,000 or so clones, with 75% to 90% as singletons. The sample consisted of PBMCs. The receptors shown here come from a man younger than 40 in good health and CMV-seronegative.

This clone was seen once. The CDR3 region is CASSPTGGYEQFF. Written as DNA, the CDR3 is TGCGCCAGCAGCCCGACAGGGGGGTATGAGCAGTTCTTC. The chain carries TRBV4-1 and TRBJ2-1; the match to TRBD1 covers 9 bases. Germline loops: CDR1 MGHRA, CDR2 YSYEKL. V was pared by 4 bases and J by 8 bases, with 3 bases of the junction left unmatched. The CDR3 extends over 13 amino acids.

The chain has TRBV28 and TRBJ1-2; D ambiguous. This CDR3 has 12 amino acids. Trimming cost V 4 bases and J 3 bases, with 6 bases left between them. CDR1 is MDHEN and CDR2 is SYDVKM in the germline V gene. The CDR3 sequence: CASSSQDYGYTF. CDR3 DNA: TGTGCCAGCAGTTCTCAGGACTATGGCTACACCTTC.

CDR3 nucleotides: TGTGCCAGCAGTCCCAGGGGGGACCAAGAGACCCAGTACTTC. It codes for CASSPRGDQETQYF. V is TRBV27 and J is TRBJ2-5; D may be TRBD1 (7 bases). The CDR3 is 14 residues long. Trimming stripped 5 bases from V and 0 bases from J, with 10 bases between. CDR1 and CDR2 (germline): MNHEY, SMNVEV (reference sequence).

This chain uses TRBV30 with TRBJ2-1, with 9 nucleotides matching TRBD2. Germline CDR1 reads GTSNPN; CDR2 reads SVGIG (reference sequence). Trimming at V came to 2 bases and at J to 5 bases, leaving 10 bases not matched to a gene. This CDR3 comprises 16 residues. CDR3 sequence (DNA): TGTGCCTGGAGTAGATTGCGCGGGAGGGCCAACAATGAGCAGTTCTTC. Translating it yields CAWSRLRGRANNEQFF.

The V gene is TRBV7-2, the J gene TRBJ2-1, with D perhaps matching TRBD1 (6 bases). Germline V gene lookup returns CDR1 SGHTA and CDR2 FQGNSA. The CDR3 runs to 14 residues. Deletions cut 5 bases from V and 6 bases from J, with 14 bases between. The CDR3 DNA reads as TGTGCCAGCAGCACAAACAGGGTTAGCAATGAGCAGTTCTTC. This translates into CASSTNRVSNEQFF.

This chain joins TRBV30 and TRBJ1-2; 10 bases match TRBD1. V gave up 2 bases and J gave up 4 bases; unmatched junction bases: 4. Germline CDR1 and CDR2: GTSNPN and SVGIG (reference sequence). CDR3 length: 14 amino acids. CDR3 in amino acids: CAWSRQGAGYGYTF. As DNA, the CDR3 is TGTGCCTGGAGTCGACAGGGGGCCGGCTATGGCTACACCTTC. The variable domain in full, completed from reference TRBV30 and TRBJ1-2, reads SQTIHQWPATLVQPVGSPLSLECTVEGTSNPNLYWYRQAAGRGLQLLFYSVGIGQISSEVPQNLSASRPQDRQFILSSKKLLLSDSGFYLCAWSRQGAGYGYTFGSGTRLTVV.

This clone was seen more than once but under ten times. The gene calls are TRBV7-9 and TRBJ2-7, with TRBD1 matching 10 bases. The V and J ends lost 5 bases and 0 bases, in that order; junction bases with no gene match: 1. This CDR3 has 14 residues. Germline CDR1 reads SEHNR; CDR2 reads FQNEAQ (reference sequence). CDR3 sequence reads: CASSRDRGSYEQYF. The CDR3 DNA reads as TGTGCCAGCAGCCGGGACAGGGGCTCCTACGAGCAGTACTTC.

This clone was observed once. V is TRBV30 and J is TRBJ2-7, with TRBD1 matching 7 bases. Per the germline V gene, CDR1 is GTSNPN and CDR2 is SVGIG (reference sequence). This CDR3 comprises 12 residues. After removal of 4 bases from V and 3 bases from J, the junction contained 3 bases not matched to a gene. The CDR3 loop is CAWTRDSYEQYF. The CDR3 nucleotides are TGTGCCTGGACCAGGGACAGCTACGAGCAGTACTTC.

CDR3 nucleotide sequence: TGTGCCAGCAGCGTAGCGGGGAATCGGGAGACCCAGTACTTC. Amino acids: CASSVAGNRETQYF. The chain uses TRBV9 and TRBJ2-5; D is perhaps TRBD2 (5 bases). The CDR3 extends over 14 amino acids. The V gene lost 0 bases and the J gene lost 5 bases, with 11 bases spanning the gap. Germline values: CDR1 SGDLS, CDR2 YYNGEE.

The chain has TRBV7-2 and TRBJ1-2; the D is unclear. Trimming shortened V by 1 base and J by 11 bases, and 14 bases separated the two germline ends. In germline, CDR1 is SGHTA, CDR2 FQGNSA. CDR3 length: 13 residues. The CDR3 sequence is CASSLGGPRGYTF. In nucleotides, the CDR3 is TGTGCCAGCAGCTTAGGAGGCCCGCGGGGTTACACCTTC.

On this clone itself: The junction departs from germline at one end; a sequencing error may be responsible. J is TRBJ1-4 and V is TRBV10-1; 8 bases are shared with TRBD1. The CDR3 sequence is 14 residues long. From germline, CDR1 is WNHNN and CDR2 SYGVQD (reference sequence). The CDR3 reads CARSGTGNNEKLFF. The CDR3 DNA is TGCGCCAGGAGTGGGACAGGAAATAATGAAAAACTGTTTTTT.

The rearrangement joins TRBV29-1 to TRBJ2-1, with 10 positions matching TRBD1. CDR3 length equals 15 residues. Germline values: CDR1 SQVTM, CDR2 ANQGSEA. With V trimmed by 8 bases and J by 5 bases, 12 bases remained unmatched. CDR3 protein: CSLHLAGQGNNEQFF. In nucleotides, the CDR3 is TGCAGCCTGCACCTGGCGGGACAGGGGAACAATGAGCAGTTCTTC.

The CDR3 loop is CASNVGGVQETQYF. The CDR3, as DNA: TGTGCCAGCAATGTAGGAGGGGTGCAAGAGACCCAGTACTTC. This chain joins TRBV11-2 and TRBJ2-5; maybe TRBD2 (6 bases). The V end was cut by 7 bases, the J end by 2 bases, with 14 bases between. The CDR3 extends over 14 amino acids. Per germline, CDR1 SGHAT and CDR2 FQNNGV.

This rearrangement joins TRBV4-2 to TRBJ2-3, with TRBD1 matching over 7 bases. From germline, CDR1 is LGHNA and CDR2 YNFKEQ. After removal of 2 bases from V and 14 bases from J, the junction contained 7 bases not matched to a gene. This CDR3 contains 12 residues. CDR3 loop: CASSQRDRTMYF. The CDR3 nucleotides are TGTGCCAGCAGCCAACGGGACAGAACTATGTATTTT.

This clone was detected once. The gene calls are TRBV4-2 and TRBJ2-4; a weak D match, TRBD1 (6 bases). The germline V and J ends were trimmed by 4 bases and 8 bases, with 24 bases remaining between them. The CDR3 runs 17 residues. Germline V gives CDR1 LGHNA, CDR2 YNFKEQ. CDR3 DNA: TGTGCCAGCAGCCCTACAGGTCCGGGCCAGGGGCGGGACATTCAGTACTTC. This sequence encodes CASSPTGPGQGRDIQYF.